This T cell receptor (beta chain) was observed in a study of Graves' ophthalmopathy and Graves' hyperthyroidism. Study-wide results and limits: Most thyroid clonotypes expanded beyond 0.001 frequency were also found in blood.

RNA transcripts served as template for amplifying TCR beta CDR3 sequences. The library came from an HTBI-primed first-round RT-PCR and a second-round multiplex PCR. TCRdb reprocessed the multiplex PCR reads with MiXCR, giving one entry per CDR3 protein. In the table there are some 1.1 million distinct CDR3 sequences, about 36% of which are singletons. Germline CDR1 reads DFQATT; CDR2 reads SNEGSKA (reference sequence). Trimming pared 3 bases from V and 4 bases from J, leaving 10 bases between. CDR3 size: 13 residues. Comments on this clonotype: Its target is unknown.

Additional autoimmune diseases, uncontrolled infections, pregnancy or lactation disqualified patients. The sample consisted of peripheral blood or thyroid tissue (not recorded which). This TCR derives from an adult man with Graves' hyperthyroidism. The rearrangement joins TRBV20-1 to TRBJ1-3; D is unclear. CDR3 in DNA: TGCAGTGCTAGGAACATCGACGGAAACACCATATATTTT. Protein sequence: CSARNIDGNTIYF.